This is a list of T cell receptor beta chains from one sample in a study of cytomegalovirus exposure and HLA in healthy donors. The data were produced by immunoSEQ multiplex PCR, yet TCRdb's version contains in-frame clones alone and is incomplete. The profile shows over 150,000 clones, approximately 75% of them singletons. Sequencing was carried out using PBMCs. These receptors all stem from a man aged 25-40 years in good health and CMV-seropositive. Each CDR3 is given with its conserved first and last residue.

>TRBJ1-2|TRBV6-5
CASSYSQQAAGYTF
>TRBJ1-6|TRBV5-6
CASSLVAGVNSPLHF
>TRBJ2-3|TRBV9
CASSFTSGSTDTQYF
>TRBJ1-1|TRBV19
CASSRETLNTEAFF
>TRBJ1-6|TRBV6-5
CASRQGNNSPLHF
>TRBJ1-1|TRBV5-1
CASSLEGTRRNTEAFF
>TRBJ2-1|TRBV7-9
CASSSLRGGGINEQFF
>TRBJ2-7|TRBV5-4
CASSLKEAGSAYEQYF
>TRBJ2-7|TRBV7-2
CASSFSDRSREQYF
>TRBJ1-6|TRBV25-1
CASSKEGQINSPLHF
>TRBJ1-2|TRBV7-2
CASSLSSKDGLGYTF
>TRBJ2-5|TRBV2
CASSESQREFLETQYF
>TRBJ2-3|TRBV6-5
CASSPSGQDTDTQYF
>TRBJ2-7|TRBV11-1
CASSFDRGSYEQYF
>TRBJ1-2|TRBV6-5
CASSANRETNYGYTF
>TRBJ2-2|TRBV11-3
CASSLDVGQGTGELFF
>TRBJ1-1|TRBV5-1
CASSLARNRGTEAFF
>TRBJ2-3|TRBV10-3
CAISATTGSDTQYF
>TRBJ1-6|TRBV7-9
CASSSIKLRTGINSPLHF
>TRBJ2-3|TRBV4-1
CASSQEYRTGGLDTQYF
>TRBJ2-3|TRBV11-2
CASRSAAGGTDTQYF
>TRBJ2-3|TRBV6-1
CAIRRVAAGDTQYF
>TRBJ1-2|TRBV28
CASSLAANYGYTF
>TRBJ2-7|TRBV6-4
CASSSFPRRLYEQYF
>TRBJ1-3|TRBV5-4
CASSPDGNSGNTIYF
>TRBJ1-5|TRBV11-2
CASSLSGPQGNQPQHF
>TRBJ2-7|TRBV28
CASSTGGGSGLSYEQYF
>TRBJ2-5|TRBV30
CAWTPGQGRQETQYF
>-|TRBV5-1
CASSFGTGSYEQYF
>TRBJ2-7|TRBV19
CASRGTGPFEQYF
>TRBJ1-2|TRBV5-1
CASSTSDGGYYGYTF
>TRBJ2-7|TRBV7-9
CASSPSSYEQYF
>TRBJ2-7|TRBV7-2
CASSILTGGAYEQYF
>TRBJ1-5|TRBV10-3
CAIWTGSGNQPQHF
>TRBJ1-2|TRBV9
CASSVAQWGQGAGPYGYTF
>TRBJ1-6|TRBV5-7
CASSVRDSSFHF
>TRBJ1-2|TRBV4-1
CASSQLPTGINYGYTF
>TRBJ1-4|TRBV28
CASSFPATNEKLFF
>TRBJ1-5|TRBV6-5
CASSYGRFNQPQHF
>-|TRBV27
CASSSPDRGTYEQYF
>TRBJ1-6|TRBV15
CATSRGTDRGDANSPLHF
>TRBJ2-7|TRBV27
CASSPGLAGYEQYF
>TRBJ2-7|TRBV6-1
CASSEGGEYEQYF
>TRBJ1-6|TRBV7-8
CASSSTSVGLWSPLHF
>TRBJ1-2|TRBV5-1
CASSFSGTEYGYTF
>TRBJ2-5|TRBV11-2
CASSLDPYGETQYF
>TRBJ2-7|TRBV7-6
CASSLLSSGGRYEQYF
>TRBJ2-7|TRBV19
CAGSILDRPYEQYF
>TRBJ1-6|TRBV15
CATSREAGSHSPLHF
>TRBJ2-7|TRBV7-6
CASSSREANEQYF
>TRBJ1-3|TRBV7-8
CASSPEARGSGNTIYF
>TRBJ1-5|TRBV28
CASSLWAGGDQPQHF
>TRBJ2-7|TRBV29-1
CSVDRGIGTIRSYF
>TRBJ1-1|TRBV5-1
CASSSQQGAGSEAFF
>TRBJ2-7|TRBV7-6
CASSPHRSGSNEQYF
>TRBJ1-1|TRBV11-3
CASSLSTGNTEAFF
>TRBJ1-1|TRBV5-4
CASSLGRDRRTEAFF
>TRBJ2-3|TRBV9
CASRGLTDTQYF
>TRBJ1-1|TRBV7-6
CASSHRGETEAFF
>TRBJ2-6|TRBV4-3
CASSQRKTSWDSGANVLTF